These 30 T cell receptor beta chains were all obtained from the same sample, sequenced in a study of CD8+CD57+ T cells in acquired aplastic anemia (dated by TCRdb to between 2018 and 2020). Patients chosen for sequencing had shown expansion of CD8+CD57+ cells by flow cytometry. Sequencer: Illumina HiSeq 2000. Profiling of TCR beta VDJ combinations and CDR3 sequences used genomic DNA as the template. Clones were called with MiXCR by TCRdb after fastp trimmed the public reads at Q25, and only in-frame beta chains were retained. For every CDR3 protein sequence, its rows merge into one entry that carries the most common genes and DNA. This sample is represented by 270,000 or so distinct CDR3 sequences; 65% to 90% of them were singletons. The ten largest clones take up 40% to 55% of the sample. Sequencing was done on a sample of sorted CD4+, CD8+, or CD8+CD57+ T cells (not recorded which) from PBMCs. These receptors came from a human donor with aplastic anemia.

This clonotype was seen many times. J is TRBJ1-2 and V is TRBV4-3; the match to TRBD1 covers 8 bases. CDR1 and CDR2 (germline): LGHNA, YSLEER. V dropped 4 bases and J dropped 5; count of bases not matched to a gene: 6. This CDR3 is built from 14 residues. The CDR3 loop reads CASSPEDRVYGYTF. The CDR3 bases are TGCGCCAGCAGCCCCGAGGACAGGGTATATGGCTACACCTTC.

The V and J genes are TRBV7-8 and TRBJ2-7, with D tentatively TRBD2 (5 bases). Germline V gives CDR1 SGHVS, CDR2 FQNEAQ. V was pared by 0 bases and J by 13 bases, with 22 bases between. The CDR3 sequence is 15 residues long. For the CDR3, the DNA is TGTGCCAGCAGCTTAGCCGGAGGCAGCGATTCCCAGTATTACTTC. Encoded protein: CASSLAGGSDSQYYF.

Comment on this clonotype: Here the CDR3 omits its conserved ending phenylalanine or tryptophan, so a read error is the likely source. CDR3 DNA: TGTGCCAGCAGCTTAGCATCGGGTCCCGGTACGCAGTATGTT. Translating gives CASSLASGPGTQYV. The chain recombines TRBV19 with TRBJ2-3, with unresolved D. Deletions cut 9 bases from V and 8 bases from J, with 21 bases between. Germline assignment: CDR1 LNHDA and CDR2 SQIVND (reference sequence). CDR3 length: 14 residues.

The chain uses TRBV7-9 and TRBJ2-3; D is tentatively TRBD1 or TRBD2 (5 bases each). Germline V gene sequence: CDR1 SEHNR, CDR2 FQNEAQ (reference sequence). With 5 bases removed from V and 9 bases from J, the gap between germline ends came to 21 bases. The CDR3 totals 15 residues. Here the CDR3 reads CASSVGRQRRGTQYF. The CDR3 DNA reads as TGTGCCAGCAGCGTAGGGAGACAGAGGAGAGGCACGCAGTATTTT.

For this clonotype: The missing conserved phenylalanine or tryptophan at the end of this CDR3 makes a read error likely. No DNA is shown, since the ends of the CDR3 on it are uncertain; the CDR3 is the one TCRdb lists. CDR3 residues: CASSVGGRPEQQY. The chain recombines TRBV7-8 with TRBJ2-3; the table gives TRBD1 as D, unverified against the DNA. The CDR3 spans 13 residues, counting both ends. In germline, CDR1 is SGHVS, CDR2 FQNEAQ.

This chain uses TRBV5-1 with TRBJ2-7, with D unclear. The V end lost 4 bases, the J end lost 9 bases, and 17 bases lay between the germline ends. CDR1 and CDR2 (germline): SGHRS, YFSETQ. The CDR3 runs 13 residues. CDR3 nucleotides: TGCGCCAGCAGCATGGATCGGTACTCCGGGCAGTACGTC. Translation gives CASSMDRYSGQYV.

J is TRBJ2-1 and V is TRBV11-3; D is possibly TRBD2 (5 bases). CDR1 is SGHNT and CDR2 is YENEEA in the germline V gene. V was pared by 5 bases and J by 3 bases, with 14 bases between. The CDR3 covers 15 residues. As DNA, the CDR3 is TGTGCCAGCAGCATAGGGAGCCAAGTCTACAATGAGCAGTTCTTC. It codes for CASSIGSQVYNEQFF.

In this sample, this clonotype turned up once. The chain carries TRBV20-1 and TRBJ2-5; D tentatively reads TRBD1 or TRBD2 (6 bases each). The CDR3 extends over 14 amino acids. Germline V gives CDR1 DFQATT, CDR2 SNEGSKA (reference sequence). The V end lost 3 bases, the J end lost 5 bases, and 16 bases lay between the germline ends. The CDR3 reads CSASGGNAIETQYF. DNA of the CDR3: TGCAGTGCTAGCGGGGGCAATGCCATTGAGACCCAGTACTTC.

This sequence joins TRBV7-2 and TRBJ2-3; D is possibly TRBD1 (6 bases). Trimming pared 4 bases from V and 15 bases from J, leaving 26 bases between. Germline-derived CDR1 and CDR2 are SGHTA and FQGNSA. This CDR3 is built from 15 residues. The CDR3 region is CASSSGARGGQSLYF. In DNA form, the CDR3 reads TGTGCCAGCAGCTCCGGGGCTAGGGGTGGACAGTCGCTCTATTTT.

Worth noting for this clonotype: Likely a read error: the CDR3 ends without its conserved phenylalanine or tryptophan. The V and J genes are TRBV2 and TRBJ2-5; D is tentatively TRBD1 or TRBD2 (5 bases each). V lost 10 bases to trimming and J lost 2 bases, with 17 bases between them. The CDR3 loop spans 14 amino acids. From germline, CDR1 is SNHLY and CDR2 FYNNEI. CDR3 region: CATGRGTEQETQYL. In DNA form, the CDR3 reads TGTGCCACCGGCAGAGGGACCGAGCAAGAGACCCAGTACTTA.

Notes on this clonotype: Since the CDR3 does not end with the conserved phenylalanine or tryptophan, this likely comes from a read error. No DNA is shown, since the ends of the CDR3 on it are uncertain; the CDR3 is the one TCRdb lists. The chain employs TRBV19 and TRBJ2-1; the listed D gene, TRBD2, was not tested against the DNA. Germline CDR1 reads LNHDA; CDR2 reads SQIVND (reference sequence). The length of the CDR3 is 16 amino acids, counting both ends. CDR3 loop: CASSVTSGPGSEQFFV.

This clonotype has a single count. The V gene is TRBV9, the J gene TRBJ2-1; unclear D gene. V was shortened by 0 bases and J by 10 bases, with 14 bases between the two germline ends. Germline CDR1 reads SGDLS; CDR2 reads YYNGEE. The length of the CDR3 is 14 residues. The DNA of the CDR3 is TGTGCCAGCAGCGTAGACCTTGCCTATAAGGAGCAGTTCTTC. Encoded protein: CASSVDLAYKEQFF.

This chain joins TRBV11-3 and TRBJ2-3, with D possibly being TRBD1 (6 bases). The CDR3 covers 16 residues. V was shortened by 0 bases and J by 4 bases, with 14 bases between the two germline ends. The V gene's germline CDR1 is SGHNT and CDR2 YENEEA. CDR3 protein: CASSLDLTGSADTQYF. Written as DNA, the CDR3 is TGTGCCAGCAGCTTAGATCTGACAGGTTCCGCAGATACGCAGTATTTT.

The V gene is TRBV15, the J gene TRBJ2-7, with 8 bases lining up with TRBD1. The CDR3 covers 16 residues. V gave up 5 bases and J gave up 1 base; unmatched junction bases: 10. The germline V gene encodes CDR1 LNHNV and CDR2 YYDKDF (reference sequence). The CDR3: CATSETRTGMSYEQYF. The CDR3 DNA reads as TGTGCCACCAGCGAAACCAGGACAGGGATGTCCTACGAGCAGTACTTC.

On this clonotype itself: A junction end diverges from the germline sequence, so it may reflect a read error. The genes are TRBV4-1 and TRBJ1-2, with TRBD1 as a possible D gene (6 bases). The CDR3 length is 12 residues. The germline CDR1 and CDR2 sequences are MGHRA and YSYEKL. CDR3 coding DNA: TGCGCCAGCAGCCAAGCGACAGGTGGCCACACCTTC. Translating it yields CASSQATGGHTF.

The DNA of the CDR3 is TGCAGTGCTAGGATAGCGGGAGCTTTCGAGCAGTACTTC. The encoded protein is CSARIAGAFEQYF. The chain has TRBV20-1 and TRBJ2-7, with 9 bases identical to TRBD2. Trimming cost V 3 bases and J 6 bases; bases outside gene matches: 6. Looked up from germline, CDR1 is DFQATT and CDR2 is SNEGSKA (reference sequence). The CDR3 loop spans 13 amino acids.

CDR3 protein: CASSPQGLGDTQYF. The CDR3 DNA reads as TGTGCCAGCAGCCCCCAGGGGCTTGGCGATACGCAGTATTTT. J is TRBJ2-3 and V is TRBV11-2, with a weak D call TRBD1 (6 bases). Trimming pared 5 bases from V and 6 bases from J, leaving 15 bases between. Germline CDR1 SGHAT, CDR2 FQNNGV. The CDR3 runs to 14 residues. The full variable domain, in which reference TRBV11-2 and TRBJ2-3 provide the parts outside the CDR3, is EAGVAQSPRYKIIEKRQSVAFWCNPISGHATLYWYQQILGQGPKLLIQFQNNGVVDDSQLPKDRFSAERLKGVDSTLKIQPAKLEDSAVYLCASSPQGLGDTQYFGPGTRLTVL.

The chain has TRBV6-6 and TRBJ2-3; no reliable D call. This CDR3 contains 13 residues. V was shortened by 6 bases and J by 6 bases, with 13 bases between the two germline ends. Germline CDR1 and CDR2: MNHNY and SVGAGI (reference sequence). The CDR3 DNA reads TGTGCCAGCAGCTTCAAGGGAACCGATACGCAGTATTTT. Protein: CASSFKGTDTQYF.

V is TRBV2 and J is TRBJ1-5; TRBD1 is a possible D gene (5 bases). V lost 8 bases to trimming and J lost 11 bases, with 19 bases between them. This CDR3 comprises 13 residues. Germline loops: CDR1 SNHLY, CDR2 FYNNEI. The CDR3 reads CASGHTGTHTQHF. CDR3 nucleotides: TGTGCCAGCGGCCACACAGGCACTCATACCCAGCATTTT.

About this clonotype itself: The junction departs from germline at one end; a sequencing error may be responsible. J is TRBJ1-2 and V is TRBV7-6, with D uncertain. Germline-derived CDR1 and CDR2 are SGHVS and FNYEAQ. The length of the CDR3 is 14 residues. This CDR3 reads CASTLGRVPPGANF. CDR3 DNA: TGTGCTAGCACCCTAGGGAGGGTCCCCCCTGGCGCCAACTTC.

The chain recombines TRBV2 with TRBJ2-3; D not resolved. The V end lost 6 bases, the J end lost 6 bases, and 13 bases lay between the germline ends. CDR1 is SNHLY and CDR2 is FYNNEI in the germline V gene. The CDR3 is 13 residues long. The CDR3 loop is CASSVTRRDTQYF. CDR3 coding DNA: TGTGCCAGCAGCGTCACACGAAGGGATACGCAGTATTTT.

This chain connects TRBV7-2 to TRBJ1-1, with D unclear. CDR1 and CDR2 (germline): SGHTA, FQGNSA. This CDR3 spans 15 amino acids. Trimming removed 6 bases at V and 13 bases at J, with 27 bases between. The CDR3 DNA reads TGTGCCAGCAGAACTGGCGTGGTCTACAATGAGCAGTTTTTCTTT. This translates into CASRTGVVYNEQFFF.

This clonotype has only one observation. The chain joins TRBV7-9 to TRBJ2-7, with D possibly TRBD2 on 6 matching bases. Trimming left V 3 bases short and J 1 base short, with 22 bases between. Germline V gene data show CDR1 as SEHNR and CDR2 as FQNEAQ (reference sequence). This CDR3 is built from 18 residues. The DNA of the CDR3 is TGTGCCAGCAGCTTTCAGGGAGGCGCCGCAACGCTTTCCTACGAGCAGTACGTC. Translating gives CASSFQGGAATLSYEQYV.

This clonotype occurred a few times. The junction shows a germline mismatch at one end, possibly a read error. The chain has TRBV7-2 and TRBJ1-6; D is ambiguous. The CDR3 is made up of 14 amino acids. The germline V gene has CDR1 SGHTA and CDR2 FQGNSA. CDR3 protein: CASSLARGHSPLHF. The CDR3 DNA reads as TGTGCCAGCAGTTTAGCGAGAGGTCATTCACCCCTCCACTTT.

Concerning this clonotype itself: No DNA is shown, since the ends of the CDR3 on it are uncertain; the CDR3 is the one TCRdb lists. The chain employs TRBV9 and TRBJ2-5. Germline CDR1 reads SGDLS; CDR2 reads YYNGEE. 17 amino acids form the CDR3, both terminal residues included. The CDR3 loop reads CASSVGSDTQYFETQYF.

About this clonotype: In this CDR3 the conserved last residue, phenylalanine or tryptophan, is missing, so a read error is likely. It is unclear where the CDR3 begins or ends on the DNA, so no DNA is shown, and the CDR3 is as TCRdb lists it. CDR3 sequence: CASSLGSAGGCTV. V usage is TRBV7-9 and J usage is TRBJ1-2. Inclusive of both ends, the CDR3 amounts to 13 amino acids. Germline lookup yields CDR1 SEHNR and CDR2 FQNEAQ (reference sequence).

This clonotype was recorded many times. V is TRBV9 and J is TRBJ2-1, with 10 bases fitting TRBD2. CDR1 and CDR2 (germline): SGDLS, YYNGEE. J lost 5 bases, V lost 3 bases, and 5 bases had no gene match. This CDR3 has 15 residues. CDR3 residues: CASSETSGTNNEQFF. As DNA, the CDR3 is TGTGCCAGCAGCGAAACTAGCGGGACAAACAATGAGCAGTTCTTC.

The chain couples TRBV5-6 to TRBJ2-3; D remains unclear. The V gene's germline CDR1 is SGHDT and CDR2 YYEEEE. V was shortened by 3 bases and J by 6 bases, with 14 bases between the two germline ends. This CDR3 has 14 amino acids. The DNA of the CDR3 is TGTGCCAGCAGCTGGGCGGCTAGTCCCGATACGCAGTATTTT. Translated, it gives CASSWAASPDTQYF. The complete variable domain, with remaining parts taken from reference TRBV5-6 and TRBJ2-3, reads DAGVTQSPTHLIKTRGQQVTLRCSPKSGHDTVSWYQQALGQGPQFIFQYYEEEERQRGNFPDRFSGHQFPNYSSELNVNALLLGDSALYLCASSWAASPDTQYFGPGTRLTVL.

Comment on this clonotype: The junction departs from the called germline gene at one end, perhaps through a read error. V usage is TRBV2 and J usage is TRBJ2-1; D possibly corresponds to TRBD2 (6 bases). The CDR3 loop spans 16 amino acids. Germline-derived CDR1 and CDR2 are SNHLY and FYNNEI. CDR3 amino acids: CASSEGRGKADNYGYF. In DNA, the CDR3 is TGTGCCAGCAGTGAAGGGCGGGGAAAAGCTGATAACTATGGCTACTTC.

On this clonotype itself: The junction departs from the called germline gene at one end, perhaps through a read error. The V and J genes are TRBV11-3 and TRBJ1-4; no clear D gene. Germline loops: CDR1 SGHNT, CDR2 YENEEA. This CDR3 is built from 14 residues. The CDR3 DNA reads TGTGCCAGCAGGTTAGATCTGAGAAATGAAAAACTGTTTTTT. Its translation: CASRLDLRNEKLFF.